A single sample gave rise to the 30 T cell receptor beta chains below, sequenced in a study of OX40 agonist ivuxolimab in advanced cancers. The table came from immunoSEQ multiplex PCR; TCRdb's copy has only in-frame clones and leaves some out. The sample lists around 56,000 clones, roughly 83% seen once, with 1.2% in the top ten. This sample comprised CD4+ or CD8+ T cells sorted from blood, obtained in a trial of the OX40 agonist ivuxolimab. The source of these receptors is an adult with an advanced solid tumor such as melanoma, head and neck, liver or kidney cancer.

By frequency in the sample, this clone is medium-sized. The chain employs TRBV5-4 and TRBJ2-7, with D perhaps given as TRBD1 or TRBD2 (5 bases each). V was pared by 0 bases and J by 7 bases, with 11 bases between. CDR1 and CDR2 from the germline V gene are SGHNT and YYREEE (reference sequence). This CDR3 has 13 amino acids. The DNA for the CDR3 is TGTGCCAGCAGCTTGGCTGGGGGAACTGAGCAGTACTTC. Amino acid sequence: CASSLAGGTEQYF.

This clone was seen just once. The rearrangement links TRBV7-9 to TRBJ1-2; the D is unclear. Germline CDR1 SEHNR, CDR2 FQNEAQ (reference sequence). Trimming took off 1 base at V and 2 bases at J, with 8 bases between the two ends. The CDR3 runs to 14 residues. For the CDR3, the DNA is TGTGCCAGCAGCTTAGTTTCCTCGAACTATGGCTACACCTTC. Encoded protein: CASSLVSSNYGYTF. The full variable domain, rest sourced from reference TRBV7-9 and TRBJ1-2, is DTGVSQNPRHKITKRGQNVTFRCDPISEHNRLYWYRQTLGQGPEFLTYFQNEAQLEKSRLLSDRFSAERPKGSFSTLEIQRTEQGDSAMYLCASSLVSSNYGYTFGSGTRLTVV.

The rearrangement uses TRBV5-1 and TRBJ1-1; D is unresolved. Germline assignment: CDR1 SGHRS and CDR2 YFSETQ. The CDR3 is 13 residues long. V was pared by 5 bases and J by 3 bases, with 11 bases between. The CDR3 sequence is CASREPQDTEAFF. The CDR3 nucleotides are TGCGCCAGCAGGGAGCCCCAGGACACTGAAGCTTTCTTT.

This clone came up once. The J gene is TRBJ1-1, the V gene TRBV5-1; TRBD1 aligns across 8 bases. Germline values: CDR1 SGHRS, CDR2 YFSETQ. This CDR3 comprises 15 residues. Trimming removed 4 bases from V and 5 bases from J; junction bases left unmatched: 10. The CDR3 DNA sequence: TGCGCCAGCAGCCCGGTGACAGGGGACGGAACTGAAGCTTTCTTT. Its protein is CASSPVTGDGTEAFF.

This clone was recorded only once. The chain links TRBV5-1 to TRBJ1-1; no reliable D call. The CDR3 totals 15 residues. The V gene lost 1 base and the J gene lost 5 bases, with 15 bases spanning the gap. Germline V lookup: CDR1 SGHRS, CDR2 YFSETQ. The chain's CDR3 is CASSLYLGQGTEAFF. The CDR3 bases are TGCGCCAGCAGCTTGTATCTAGGGCAAGGGACTGAAGCTTTCTTT.

The chain joins TRBV5-1 to TRBJ2-2; tentatively, D is TRBD1 or TRBD2 (5 bases each). Germline CDR1 reads SGHRS; CDR2 reads YFSETQ. The CDR3 is made up of 16 amino acids. V shed 0 bases and J shed 3 bases, with 12 bases lying between them. The CDR3 sequence is CASSLDQGAYTGELFF. Here the CDR3 DNA reads TGCGCCAGCAGCTTGGACCAGGGAGCTTACACCGGGGAGCTGTTTTTT.

The chain couples TRBV10-3 to TRBJ2-5, with 12 bases aligning to TRBD2. CDR1 is ENHRY, CDR2 SYGVKD, per germline. The V gene end was trimmed by 5 bases and the J gene end by 3 bases; junction bases not matched to a gene: 1. The CDR3 is 14 amino acids. The CDR3 region has the DNA TGTGCCATCAGTCGGACTAGCGGGGAAGAGACCCAGTACTTC. This encodes CAISRTSGEETQYF.

This chain links TRBV5-4 with TRBJ1-6; D is unresolved. V gave up 2 bases and J gave up 9 bases, with 12 bases separating them. The germline CDR1 and CDR2 sequences are SGHNT and YYREEE (reference sequence). The CDR3 is 14 residues long. The CDR3, as DNA: TGTGCCAGCAGCTTTGAAACTCATGCTTCACCCCTCCACTTT. It encodes CASSFETHASPLHF.

The rearrangement uses TRBV6-5 and TRBJ1-1; 9 bases agree with TRBD1. Losses at the gene ends were 7 bases for V and 6 bases for J; bases not matched to a gene: 6. The CDR3 length is 13 residues. Germline V gene lookup returns CDR1 MNHEY and CDR2 SVGAGI. The chain's CDR3 is CASIWDRVSEAFF. For the CDR3, the DNA is TGTGCCAGCATTTGGGACAGGGTTTCTGAAGCTTTCTTT.

As to this clone: One end of the junction does not line up with germline, which may come from a read error. The chain recombines TRBV7-8 with TRBJ2-2; 14 bases fit TRBD2. The CDR3 is 16 amino acids. Germline assignment: CDR1 SGHVS and CDR2 FQNEAQ. Here the CDR3 DNA reads TGTACCAGCAGCCCGGGACTAGCGGGAGTTACCGGGGAGCTGTTTTTT. It codes for CTSSPGLAGVTGELFF.

Concerning this clone: Germline and junction disagree at one end, which may indicate a read error. The genes are TRBV7-7 and TRBJ2-7; TRBD1 agrees at 8 bases. Germline assignment: CDR1 SSHAT and CDR2 FNYEAQ (reference sequence). The length of the CDR3 is 14 residues. The CDR3 protein is CASSLTTGDYEQYF. For the CDR3, the DNA is TGTGCTAGCAGCTTAACGACAGGGGACTACGAGCAGTACTTC.

The chain has TRBV28 and TRBJ2-7, with a possible D match to TRBD1 (6 bases). Between the trimmed V and J ends, which lost 5 bases and 2 bases, there was a span of 16 bases. The germline V gene has CDR1 MDHEN and CDR2 SYDVKM. CDR3 size: 15 residues. The CDR3 nucleotides read TGTGCCAGCAGTAACATTCCAACAGGGACCTACGAGCAGTACTTC. Translated: CASSNIPTGTYEQYF.

CDR3 in DNA: TGTGCCAGCTCACCACGGGCCACAGATACGCAGTATTTT. Translating it yields CASSPRATDTQYF. The chain has TRBV18 and TRBJ2-3, with D unresolved. The CDR3 totals 13 residues. The V and J ends lost 1 base and 2 bases respectively, with 4 bases between them. The germline CDR1 and CDR2 sequences are KGHSH and LQKENI.

The chain joins TRBV4-1 to TRBJ1-2, with 7 bases lining up with TRBD1. Germline V lookup: CDR1 MGHRA, CDR2 YSYEKL. Trimming took 1 base from V and 3 from J; bases not matched to a gene: 8. The CDR3 spans 16 residues. The CDR3 loop reads CASSQGERQGDYGYTF. The CDR3 nucleotides are TGCGCCAGCAGCCAAGGAGAAAGACAGGGTGACTATGGCTACACCTTC.

The chain links TRBV11-2 to TRBJ1-2, with D possibly being TRBD1 (6 bases). Trimming took off 4 bases at V and 4 bases at J, with 13 bases between the two ends. The CDR3 consists of 14 residues. CDR1 is SGHAT and CDR2 is FQNNGV in the germline V gene. CDR3 nucleotide sequence: TGTGCCAGCAGCTCACCAGGGGCTAGCTATGGCTACACCTTC. As protein: CASSSPGASYGYTF.

The genes are TRBV7-9 and TRBJ1-1; 7 bases are a match to TRBD1. V trimming: 4 bases; J trimming: 1 base; junction bases outside the gene matches: 9. Germline V gene lookup returns CDR1 SEHNR and CDR2 FQNEAQ (reference sequence). The length of the CDR3 is 16 residues. The chain's CDR3 is CASSSPRTGANTEAFF. The DNA for the CDR3 is TGTGCCAGCAGCTCACCGAGGACAGGCGCGAACACTGAAGCTTTCTTT.

This clone showed up just a few times. This chain uses TRBV9 with TRBJ2-3, with no clear D. Germline V gene sequence: CDR1 SGDLS, CDR2 YYNGEE. V was shortened by 1 base and J by 4 bases, with 10 bases between the two germline ends. This CDR3 is 14 amino acids long. CDR3 in amino acids: CASSVNPLSDTQYF. The DNA for the CDR3 is TGTGCCAGCAGCGTAAACCCTCTATCAGATACGCAGTATTTT.

CDR3 region: CASRARSGGASYNEQFF. CDR3 nucleotides: TGTGCCAGCAGAGCCAGGAGCGGGGGGGCCTCCTACAATGAGCAGTTCTTC. V usage is TRBV28 and J usage is TRBJ2-1; 10 bases map to TRBD2. With 6 bases clipped from V and 0 bases from J, the junction kept 8 bases outside the gene matches. The CDR3 runs 17 residues. CDR1 MDHEN and CDR2 SYDVKM come from the germline V gene.

This chain links TRBV29-1 with TRBJ1-2, with TRBD1 as a possible D gene (6 bases). V was pared by 3 bases and J by 6 bases, with 14 bases between. Germline CDR1 is SQVTM and CDR2 is ANQGSEA. The CDR3 consists of 13 residues. The CDR3 DNA reads as TGCAGCGTTGAGGGGGCAGGGATCGATGGCTACACCTTC. It specifies CSVEGAGIDGYTF.

This clone was seen a single time. This chain uses TRBV6-6 with TRBJ1-4, with TRBD1 identical over 7 bases. With 5 bases clipped from V and 3 bases from J, the junction kept 6 bases outside the gene matches. This CDR3 has 15 amino acids. In germline, CDR1 is MNHNY, CDR2 SVGAGI (reference sequence). The CDR3 coding sequence is TGTGCCAGCAGTCGTCGACAGGGAGCTAATGAAAAACTGTTTTTT. Encoded protein: CASSRRQGANEKLFF.

The rearrangement links TRBV10-1 to TRBJ1-3; no clear D. Trimming cost V 11 bases and J 3 bases, with 17 bases left between them. The CDR3 extends over 14 amino acids. Germline values: CDR1 WNHNN, CDR2 SYGVQD (reference sequence). CDR3 sequence (DNA): TGCGCCGGAAACCGACACTCCGGTGGAAACACCATATATTTT. It codes for CAGNRHSGGNTIYF.

The chain has TRBV6-5 and TRBJ1-1; D may be TRBD1 (6 bases). The CDR3 extends over 16 amino acids. Trimming pared 0 bases from V and 5 bases from J, leaving 16 bases between. The germline V gene has CDR1 MNHEY and CDR2 SVGAGI. CDR3: CASSYSWGQGLTEAFF. The CDR3 nucleotides are TGTGCCAGCAGTTACTCGTGGGGGCAGGGGTTAACTGAAGCTTTCTTT.

V and J are TRBV19 and TRBJ1-5, with 9 bases matching TRBD1. Trimming cost V 5 bases and J 1 base; bases outside gene matches: 6. Germline V CDR1 and CDR2: LNHDA, SQIVND (reference sequence). The CDR3 is 16 amino acids. DNA for the CDR3: TGTGCCAGTAGTGGACAGGGGATTGTGAGCAATCAGCCCCAGCATTTT. Protein product: CASSGQGIVSNQPQHF.

In its sample, this clone was seen a few times. V usage is TRBV6-4 and J usage is TRBJ1-2; possible D gene TRBD1, 5 bases. V was clipped by 6 bases and J by 0 bases, with 8 bases between them. The V gene's germline CDR1 is MRHNA and CDR2 SNTAGT. This CDR3 is 13 amino acids long. The DNA of the CDR3 is TGTGCCAGCAGCCAGGGAACTAACTATGGCTACACCTTC. Its translation: CASSQGTNYGYTF.

The chain employs TRBV29-1 and TRBJ2-5; 13 bases fit TRBD2. Trimming removed 3 bases from V and 4 bases from J; junction bases left unmatched: 5. Germline V gene sequence: CDR1 SQVTM, CDR2 ANQGSEA. The CDR3 contains 15 residues. The CDR3 loop is CSVDGLAGDGETQYF. CDR3 sequence (DNA): TGCAGCGTTGATGGACTAGCGGGGGATGGAGAGACCCAGTACTTC. Variable domain in full (rest from reference TRBV29-1 and TRBJ2-5): SAVISQKPSRDICQRGTSLTIQCQVDSQVTMMFWYRQQPGQSLTLIATANQGSEATYESGFVIDKFPISRPNLTFSTLTVSNMSPEDSSIYLCSVDGLAGDGETQYFGPGTRLLVL.

The chain carries TRBV9 and TRBJ1-4, with a possible D match to TRBD1 (5 bases). The CDR3 spans 15 residues. Germline CDR1 is SGDLS and CDR2 is YYNGEE. The ends were cut back, 4 bases at V and 4 bases at J, with 14 bases in the middle. CDR3 DNA sequence: TGTGCCAGCAGCACCGGGACGGAGTATAATGAAAAACTGTTTTTT. It specifies CASSTGTEYNEKLFF. Full variable domain (rest looked up from reference TRBV9 and TRBJ1-4): DSGVTQTPKHLITATGQRVTLRCSPRSGDLSVYWYQQSLDQGLQFLIQYYNGEERAKGNILERFSAQQFPDLHSELNLSSLELGDSALYFCASSTGTEYNEKLFFGSGTQLSVL.

The gene calls are TRBV28 and TRBJ1-5; no clear D gene. Germline V gene data show CDR1 as MDHEN and CDR2 as SYDVKM. V lost 7 bases and J 3 bases, leaving 13 bases between the germline ends. This CDR3 is built from 14 residues. The CDR3 coding sequence is TGTGCCAGCAACTTGGGCGGCCCCAATCAGCCCCAGCATTTT. This translates into CASNLGGPNQPQHF.

V is TRBV7-9 and J is TRBJ2-3, with D possibly matching TRBD1 (5 bases). The CDR3 spans 15 residues. Germline CDR1 reads SEHNR; CDR2 reads FQNEAQ (reference sequence). Trimming took off 2 bases at V and 3 bases at J, with 12 bases between the two ends. The DNA of the CDR3 is TGTGCCAGCAGCTTATCCAGGGTAGTGACAGATACGCAGTATTTT. Protein: CASSLSRVVTDTQYF.

This chain uses TRBV30 with TRBJ2-7, with 8 bases identical to TRBD1. Germline CDR1 and CDR2: GTSNPN and SVGIG (reference sequence). CDR3 size: 15 residues. The J segment lost 1 base and the V segment lost 0 bases, leaving 5 bases of the junction unmatched. CDR3 nucleotides: TGTGCCTGGAGTGTACACAGGACAGGGTCCTACGAGCAGTACTTC. It yields the protein CAWSVHRTGSYEQYF.

This clone was detected once. The genes are TRBV9 and TRBJ2-4; D perhaps matches TRBD2 (6 bases). The CDR3 has 14 residues. Germline assignment: CDR1 SGDLS and CDR2 YYNGEE. Trimming cost V 4 bases and J 5 bases, with 13 bases left between them. The CDR3 nucleotides are TGTGCCAGCAGCCCCGGAGGGGTCCAAAACATTCAGTACTTC. It translates to CASSPGGVQNIQYF.